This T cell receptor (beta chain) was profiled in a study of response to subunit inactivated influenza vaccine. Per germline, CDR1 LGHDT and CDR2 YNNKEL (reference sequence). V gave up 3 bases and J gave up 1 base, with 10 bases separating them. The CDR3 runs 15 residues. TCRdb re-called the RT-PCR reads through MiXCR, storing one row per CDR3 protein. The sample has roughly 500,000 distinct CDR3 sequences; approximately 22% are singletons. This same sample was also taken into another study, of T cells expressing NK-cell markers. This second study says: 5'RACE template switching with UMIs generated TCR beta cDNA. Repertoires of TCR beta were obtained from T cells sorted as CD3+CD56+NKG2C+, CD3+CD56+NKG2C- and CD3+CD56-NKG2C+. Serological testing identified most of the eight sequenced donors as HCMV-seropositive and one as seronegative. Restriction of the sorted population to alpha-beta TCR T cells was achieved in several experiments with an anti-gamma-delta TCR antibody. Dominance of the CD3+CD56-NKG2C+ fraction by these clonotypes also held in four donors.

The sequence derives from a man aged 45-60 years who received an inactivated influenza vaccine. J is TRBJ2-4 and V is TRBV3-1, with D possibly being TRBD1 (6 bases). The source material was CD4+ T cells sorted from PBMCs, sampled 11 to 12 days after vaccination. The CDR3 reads CASSQQGLAKNIQYF. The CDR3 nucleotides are TGTGCCAGCAGCCAGCAGGGGCTTGCCAAAAACATTCAGTACTTC.